This T cell receptor (beta chain) was captured by sequencing in a study of CD8 T cells in ankylosing spondylitis. Study results and limitations: Disease-linked clones reportedly concentrated significantly in matched ankylosing spondylitis synovial fluid.

TCRdb used MiXCR to reprocess the 5' RACE reads, holding one entry per CDR3 protein. The sample has about 69,000 distinct CDR3 sequences; about 5.7% are singletons. Germline CDR1 is LGHNA and CDR2 is YSLEER. V lost 5 bases to trimming and J lost 7 bases; unmatched junction nucleotides: 3. The CDR3 consists of 14 residues. In this sample, this clonotype turned up many times. Its antigen remains unidentified. The chain links TRBV4-3 to TRBJ1-4, with 11 nucleotides matching TRBD1. The sample consisted of blood, either unsorted or a sorted T cell fraction (not recorded which). This TCR derives from a male donor with ankylosing spondylitis or in good health (not recorded which). The CDR3 is CASSKDRGPEKLFF. The CDR3 DNA follows: TGCGCCAGCAGCAAGGACAGGGGGCCTGAAAAACTGTTTTTT.